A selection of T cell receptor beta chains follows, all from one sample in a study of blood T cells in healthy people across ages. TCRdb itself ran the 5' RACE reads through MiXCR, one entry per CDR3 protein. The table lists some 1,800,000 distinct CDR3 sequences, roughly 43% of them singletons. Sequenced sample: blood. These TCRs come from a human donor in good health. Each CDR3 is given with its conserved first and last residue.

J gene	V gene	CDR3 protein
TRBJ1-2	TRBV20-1	CSATHRHFGGYTF
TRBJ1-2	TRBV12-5	CTSGLSTGLSGYTF
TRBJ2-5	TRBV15	CATSRDLLGAGQETQYF
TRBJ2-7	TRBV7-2	CASSPRRSGSYEQYF
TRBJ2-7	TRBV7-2	CASSLVGRTYEQYF
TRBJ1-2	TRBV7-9	CASSIGKDGYTF
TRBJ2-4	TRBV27	CASSPSGGARNIQYF
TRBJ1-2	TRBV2	CASSSIKGGGYTF
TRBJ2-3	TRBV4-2	CASSPLSELAPDTQYF
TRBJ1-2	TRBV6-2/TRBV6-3	CASSHGQGSNYGYTF
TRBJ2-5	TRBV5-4	CASSLGPSGAPRETQYF
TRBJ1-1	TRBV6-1	CASIWNYMNTEAFF
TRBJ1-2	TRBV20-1	CSARRDGGGYTF
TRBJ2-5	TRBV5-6	CASGRTGEETQYF
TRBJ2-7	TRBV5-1	CATSTGGARGSYEQYF
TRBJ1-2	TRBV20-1	CSARLSITLWGGYTF
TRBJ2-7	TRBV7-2	CASSLVSGGPTYEQYF
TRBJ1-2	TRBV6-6	CASRPRGAGYGYTF
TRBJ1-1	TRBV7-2	CASSSGTVGYTEAFF
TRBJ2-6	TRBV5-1	CASRESGGDVLTF
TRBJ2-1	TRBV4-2	CASSPHPLESEQFF
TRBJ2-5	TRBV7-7	CASSLEGTEQETQDF
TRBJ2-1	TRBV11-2	CAGSSSGGDNNEQFF
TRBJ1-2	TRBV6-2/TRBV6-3	CASSYINYGYTF
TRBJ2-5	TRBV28	CASSLPPGQIFQETQYF
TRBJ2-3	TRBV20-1	CSTGGQGLVADTQYF
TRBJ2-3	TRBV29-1	CSVVGLAGEATQYF
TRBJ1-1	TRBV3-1	CASASRGQADREAFF
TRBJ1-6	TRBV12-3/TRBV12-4	CASSLGGVSGSPLHF
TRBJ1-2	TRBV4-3	CASSQEQSVGGARDGYTF
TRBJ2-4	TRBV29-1	CSVMRLAGGPSDKNIQYF
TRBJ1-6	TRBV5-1	CASSIQTGADSPLHF
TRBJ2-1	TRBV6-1	CASSNRASVGFGDEQFF
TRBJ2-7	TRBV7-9	CASRKPGAEYEQYF